This note documents a single TCR beta chain sequence. The treatment here: oral pan-JAK inhibitor, 5-10 mg twice daily. Extraction and reverse transcription of RNA yielded cDNA as the sequencing template. Measured with immunoSEQ multiplex PCR; TCRdb has only the in-frame clones, and not every one. The table lists approximately 210,000 clones, about three fifths of them singletons. This sample stems from a study of CD8+ T cells in alopecia areata. V lost 6 bases to trimming and J lost 3 bases, with 11 bases between them. Germline CDR1 reads SQVTM; CDR2 reads ANQGSEA. This CDR3 is 12 amino acids long. This receptor was obtained from a human donor with alopecia areata. The sample in question was CD4+ T cells sorted from blood, obtained at week 4, from a patient treated with tofacitinib. The V and J genes are TRBV29-1 and TRBJ1-1; tentatively, D is TRBD1 (6 bases). In DNA form, the CDR3 reads TGCAGCGTGATTAGGGGGGACACTGAAGCTTTCTTT. Amino acid sequence: CSVIRGDTEAFF.